These T cell receptor beta chains were read from a single sample in a study of blood T cell repertoires in COVID-19. The assay was immunoSEQ multiplex PCR, and TCRdb's table has in-frame clones only and misses some. The repertoire holds 70,000 or so clones, 70% to 90% seen once, with roughly 6.3% in the top ten. The specimen was peripheral blood. These receptors were collected from a woman older than 75 with active COVID-19. The CDR3 runs from the conserved cysteine through the conserved F or W.

J gene: TRBJ2-7
V gene: TRBV19
CDR3 protein: CASSMSTSGVYEQYF

J gene: TRBJ2-1
V gene: TRBV4-3
CDR3 protein: CASSPTGTTYNEQFF

J gene: TRBJ1-4
V gene: TRBV5-1
CDR3 protein: CASSLGDRGGLFF

J gene: TRBJ2-3
V gene: TRBV4-2
CDR3 protein: CASSLRTSGRADTQYF

J gene: TRBJ1-2
V gene: TRBV9
CDR3 protein: CASSVSGQLSGYGYTF

J gene: TRBJ2-1
V gene: TRBV9
CDR3 protein: CASSVGNFGEQFF

J gene: TRBJ2-7
V gene: TRBV12-3/TRBV12-4
CDR3 protein: CASSTGQEGKQYF

J gene: TRBJ2-2
V gene: TRBV12-5
CDR3 protein: CASGLVLEREDRWFGELFF

J gene: TRBJ2-7
V gene: TRBV28
CDR3 protein: CASSPGHSYEQYF

J gene: TRBJ2-1
V gene: TRBV5-4
CDR3 protein: CASSPISGRTNEQFF